The present entry profiles one T cell receptor (beta chain) with its context. There are a few counts of this clone. Its antigen is unknown. The junction does not match germline at one end; this may be a read error. This sample was taken from a study of blood T cell repertoires in COVID-19 (dated by TCRdb to 2018 to 2020). Study-wide context: Samples covering the acute and convalescent phases of COVID-19 were provided by collaborators in the United States, Italy and Spain. The material from the prospective study consisted of cDNA or gDNA derived from T cells, B-cell-depleted T cells, or PBMCs. Deeply sampled blood TCRbeta repertoires from subjects exposed to, actively infected with, or recovered from COVID-19 were included in the dataset. The repertoires were released in a freely available public database intended as a resource for research on the immune response to SARS-CoV-2. The samples were drawn from two sources: the first 160 participants of the ongoing ImmuneRACE study, and fewer than 1,500 subjects contributed by 6 global collaborators. Nearly every sample came with metadata listing a de-identified subject ID, COVID-19 status, age in years and sex. Where HLA class I and class II types were available, the types were taken from metadata supplied by the sample provider, not from assay-based typing. The study at large found these results: The quantity of clinical and demographic metadata differed by source and by participant and was supplied without curation.

CDR1 is given as SGHVS and CDR2 as FQNEAQ, both from the germline V gene. Measured from the cysteine to the phenylalanine, the CDR3 is 13 residues long. This entry keeps only the CDR3 DNA: 39 bases, framed from base 1. The immunoSEQ Assay, a bias-controlled multiplex PCR, was used to amplify TCRbeta CDR3 regions from genomic DNA. The published analysis was carried out like this. The number of nucleated cells in each sample was estimated by amplification of reference gene primers within the assay. Sequence reads were collapsed and filtered to measure the absolute abundance of every unique TCRbeta CDR3 rearrangement. For each sample, productive Simpson clonality was calculated as the square root of Simpson's diversity index across productive rearrangements. TCRdb re-hosts the immuneACCESS table, in-frame sequences only. Its copies lack some clones; in the studies checked, an unresolved V gene accounts for under half of them, and the cause for the rest is not known. V and J calls and clone size come straight from that table; D and trimming were deduced from the DNA. The sample includes under 400,000 clones, with approximately 86% observed a single time. The top ten clones comprise around 4% of the sample.

Enrolling through a virtual design, the prospective study's participants ranged in age from roughly 18 to 90 years and lived across roughly 23 United States geographic areas. In the prospective study, cohorts were assigned on the basis of participant-reported clinical history obtained from a screening survey and a study questionnaire. In the prospective study, mobile phlebotomists collected whole blood, serum and a nasopharyngeal or oropharyngeal swab from each participant. Participants in the prospective study had the option to provide additional blood draws and questionnaires over a roughly 2-month period. Prospective study blood samples were shipped either frozen or at room temperature before DNA extraction.

The sequence links TRBV7-8 to TRBJ1-6, with TRBD1 as a weak D call on 5 bases. This receptor was taken from a woman between 40 and 50 years old with acute COVID-19. Sequenced: PBMCs or T cells enriched from blood (not recorded which). The CDR3 region reads CASSLGDYSPLHF. Here is the DNA: TGTGCCAGCAGTTTAGGGGACTATTCACCCCTCCACTTT.